This T cell receptor beta chain comes out of a study of blood T cell repertoires in COVID-19. Study as a whole: There were acute and convalescent COVID-19 samples, and they came from the United States, Italy and Spain.

The protocol was immunoSEQ multiplex PCR, while the TCRdb copy is restricted to in-frame clones and leaves out a portion. Found here are fewer than 120,000 clones, roughly 79% of them singletons; the top ten hold 16%. This TCR derives from a woman of 80 years or more with active or convalescent COVID-19. The sample was peripheral blood.

The CDR3 nucleotides read TGTGCCAGCAGCTTAATAACAGGGGCTCAGTACACCGGGGAGCTGTTTTTT. Protein: CASSLITGAQYTGELFF. The chain links TRBV7-2 to TRBJ2-2; 7 nucleotides match TRBD1. Germline-derived CDR1 and CDR2 are SGHTA and FQGNSA. Unmatched junction bases numbered 9, after V lost 2 bases and J lost 3 bases. The CDR3 length is 17 residues.